What follows are 6 T cell receptor beta chains derived from one specimen sequenced in a study of blood T cell repertoires in COVID-19. Repertoires were generated with immunoSEQ multiplex PCR, while TCRdb's copy carries only in-frame clones and drops some. This table holds about 240,000 clones, more than 75% found once. Sequenced input: peripheral blood. The receptors here all came from a woman aged 55-69 years with active or convalescent COVID-19.

This clone was seen once. The J gene is TRBJ1-6, the V gene TRBV3-1 (or the pseudogene TRBV3-2); D is perhaps TRBD1 (5 bases). Trimming left V 2 bases short and J 9 bases short, with 20 bases between. The CDR3 has 17 amino acids. Germline V gene sequence: CDR1 LGHDT, CDR2 YNNKEL (reference sequence). The DNA of the CDR3 is TGTGCCAGCAGCCAAAGACGGGGGGTGTTGAGGGGTTCACCCCTCCACTTT. It yields the protein CASSQRRGVLRGSPLHF.

The sample holds many counts of this clone. The chain employs TRBV15 and TRBJ1-3; D ambiguous. This CDR3 is built from 15 residues. The V gene's germline CDR1 is LNHNV and CDR2 YYDKDF (reference sequence). Trimming cost V 0 bases and J 4 bases, with 10 bases left between them. The DNA of the CDR3 is TGTGCCACCAGCAGAGATCCCCCAATGGGAAACACCATATATTTT. The encoded protein is CATSRDPPMGNTIYF.

This chain uses TRBV15 with TRBJ1-2; a weak D match, TRBD1 (5 bases). CDR3 length: 15 residues. Germline CDR1 LNHNV, CDR2 YYDKDF (reference sequence). Trimming removed 0 bases from V and 7 bases from J, with 15 bases in between. Here the CDR3 DNA reads TGTGCCACCAGCAGAGATAGGGCAGGGAGGGGTGGCTACACCTTC. Translated, it gives CATSRDRAGRGGYTF.

This chain connects TRBV18 to TRBJ1-3, with unresolved D. The CDR3 is 16 amino acids. Germline V gives CDR1 KGHSH, CDR2 LQKENI. V gave up 0 bases and J gave up 0 bases, with 9 bases separating them. The CDR3 DNA reads TGTGCCAGCTCACCACCTAACAGAGACTCTGGAAACACCATATATTTT. Residues: CASSPPNRDSGNTIYF.

This clone was seen many times. V is TRBV7-3 and J is TRBJ2-1; D gene ambiguous. Trimming took off 0 bases at V and 2 bases at J, with 8 bases between the two ends. The CDR3 length is 15 residues. Germline V gene data show CDR1 as SGHTA and CDR2 as FQGTGA. CDR3 DNA sequence: TGTGCCAGCAGCTTAACCTGGGCAGCCTACAATGAGCAGTTCTTC. Protein sequence: CASSLTWAAYNEQFF.

The J gene is TRBJ1-6, the V gene TRBV9; D call uncertain. V dropped 8 bases and J dropped 10 bases, with 19 bases sitting between them. The germline CDR1 and CDR2 sequences are SGDLS and YYNGEE. CDR3 length equals 14 residues. The CDR3 nucleotides read TGTGCCAGTAGAGGTCCCTTGGCGGGGTCACCCCTCCACTTT. It specifies CASRGPLAGSPLHF. Combining the CDR3 with reference TRBV9 and TRBJ1-6 gives the whole variable domain DSGVTQTPKHLITATGQRVTLRCSPRSGDLSVYWYQQSLDQGLQFLIQYYNGEERAKGNILERFSAQQFPDLHSELNLSSLELGDSALYFCASRGPLAGSPLHFGNGTRLTVT.